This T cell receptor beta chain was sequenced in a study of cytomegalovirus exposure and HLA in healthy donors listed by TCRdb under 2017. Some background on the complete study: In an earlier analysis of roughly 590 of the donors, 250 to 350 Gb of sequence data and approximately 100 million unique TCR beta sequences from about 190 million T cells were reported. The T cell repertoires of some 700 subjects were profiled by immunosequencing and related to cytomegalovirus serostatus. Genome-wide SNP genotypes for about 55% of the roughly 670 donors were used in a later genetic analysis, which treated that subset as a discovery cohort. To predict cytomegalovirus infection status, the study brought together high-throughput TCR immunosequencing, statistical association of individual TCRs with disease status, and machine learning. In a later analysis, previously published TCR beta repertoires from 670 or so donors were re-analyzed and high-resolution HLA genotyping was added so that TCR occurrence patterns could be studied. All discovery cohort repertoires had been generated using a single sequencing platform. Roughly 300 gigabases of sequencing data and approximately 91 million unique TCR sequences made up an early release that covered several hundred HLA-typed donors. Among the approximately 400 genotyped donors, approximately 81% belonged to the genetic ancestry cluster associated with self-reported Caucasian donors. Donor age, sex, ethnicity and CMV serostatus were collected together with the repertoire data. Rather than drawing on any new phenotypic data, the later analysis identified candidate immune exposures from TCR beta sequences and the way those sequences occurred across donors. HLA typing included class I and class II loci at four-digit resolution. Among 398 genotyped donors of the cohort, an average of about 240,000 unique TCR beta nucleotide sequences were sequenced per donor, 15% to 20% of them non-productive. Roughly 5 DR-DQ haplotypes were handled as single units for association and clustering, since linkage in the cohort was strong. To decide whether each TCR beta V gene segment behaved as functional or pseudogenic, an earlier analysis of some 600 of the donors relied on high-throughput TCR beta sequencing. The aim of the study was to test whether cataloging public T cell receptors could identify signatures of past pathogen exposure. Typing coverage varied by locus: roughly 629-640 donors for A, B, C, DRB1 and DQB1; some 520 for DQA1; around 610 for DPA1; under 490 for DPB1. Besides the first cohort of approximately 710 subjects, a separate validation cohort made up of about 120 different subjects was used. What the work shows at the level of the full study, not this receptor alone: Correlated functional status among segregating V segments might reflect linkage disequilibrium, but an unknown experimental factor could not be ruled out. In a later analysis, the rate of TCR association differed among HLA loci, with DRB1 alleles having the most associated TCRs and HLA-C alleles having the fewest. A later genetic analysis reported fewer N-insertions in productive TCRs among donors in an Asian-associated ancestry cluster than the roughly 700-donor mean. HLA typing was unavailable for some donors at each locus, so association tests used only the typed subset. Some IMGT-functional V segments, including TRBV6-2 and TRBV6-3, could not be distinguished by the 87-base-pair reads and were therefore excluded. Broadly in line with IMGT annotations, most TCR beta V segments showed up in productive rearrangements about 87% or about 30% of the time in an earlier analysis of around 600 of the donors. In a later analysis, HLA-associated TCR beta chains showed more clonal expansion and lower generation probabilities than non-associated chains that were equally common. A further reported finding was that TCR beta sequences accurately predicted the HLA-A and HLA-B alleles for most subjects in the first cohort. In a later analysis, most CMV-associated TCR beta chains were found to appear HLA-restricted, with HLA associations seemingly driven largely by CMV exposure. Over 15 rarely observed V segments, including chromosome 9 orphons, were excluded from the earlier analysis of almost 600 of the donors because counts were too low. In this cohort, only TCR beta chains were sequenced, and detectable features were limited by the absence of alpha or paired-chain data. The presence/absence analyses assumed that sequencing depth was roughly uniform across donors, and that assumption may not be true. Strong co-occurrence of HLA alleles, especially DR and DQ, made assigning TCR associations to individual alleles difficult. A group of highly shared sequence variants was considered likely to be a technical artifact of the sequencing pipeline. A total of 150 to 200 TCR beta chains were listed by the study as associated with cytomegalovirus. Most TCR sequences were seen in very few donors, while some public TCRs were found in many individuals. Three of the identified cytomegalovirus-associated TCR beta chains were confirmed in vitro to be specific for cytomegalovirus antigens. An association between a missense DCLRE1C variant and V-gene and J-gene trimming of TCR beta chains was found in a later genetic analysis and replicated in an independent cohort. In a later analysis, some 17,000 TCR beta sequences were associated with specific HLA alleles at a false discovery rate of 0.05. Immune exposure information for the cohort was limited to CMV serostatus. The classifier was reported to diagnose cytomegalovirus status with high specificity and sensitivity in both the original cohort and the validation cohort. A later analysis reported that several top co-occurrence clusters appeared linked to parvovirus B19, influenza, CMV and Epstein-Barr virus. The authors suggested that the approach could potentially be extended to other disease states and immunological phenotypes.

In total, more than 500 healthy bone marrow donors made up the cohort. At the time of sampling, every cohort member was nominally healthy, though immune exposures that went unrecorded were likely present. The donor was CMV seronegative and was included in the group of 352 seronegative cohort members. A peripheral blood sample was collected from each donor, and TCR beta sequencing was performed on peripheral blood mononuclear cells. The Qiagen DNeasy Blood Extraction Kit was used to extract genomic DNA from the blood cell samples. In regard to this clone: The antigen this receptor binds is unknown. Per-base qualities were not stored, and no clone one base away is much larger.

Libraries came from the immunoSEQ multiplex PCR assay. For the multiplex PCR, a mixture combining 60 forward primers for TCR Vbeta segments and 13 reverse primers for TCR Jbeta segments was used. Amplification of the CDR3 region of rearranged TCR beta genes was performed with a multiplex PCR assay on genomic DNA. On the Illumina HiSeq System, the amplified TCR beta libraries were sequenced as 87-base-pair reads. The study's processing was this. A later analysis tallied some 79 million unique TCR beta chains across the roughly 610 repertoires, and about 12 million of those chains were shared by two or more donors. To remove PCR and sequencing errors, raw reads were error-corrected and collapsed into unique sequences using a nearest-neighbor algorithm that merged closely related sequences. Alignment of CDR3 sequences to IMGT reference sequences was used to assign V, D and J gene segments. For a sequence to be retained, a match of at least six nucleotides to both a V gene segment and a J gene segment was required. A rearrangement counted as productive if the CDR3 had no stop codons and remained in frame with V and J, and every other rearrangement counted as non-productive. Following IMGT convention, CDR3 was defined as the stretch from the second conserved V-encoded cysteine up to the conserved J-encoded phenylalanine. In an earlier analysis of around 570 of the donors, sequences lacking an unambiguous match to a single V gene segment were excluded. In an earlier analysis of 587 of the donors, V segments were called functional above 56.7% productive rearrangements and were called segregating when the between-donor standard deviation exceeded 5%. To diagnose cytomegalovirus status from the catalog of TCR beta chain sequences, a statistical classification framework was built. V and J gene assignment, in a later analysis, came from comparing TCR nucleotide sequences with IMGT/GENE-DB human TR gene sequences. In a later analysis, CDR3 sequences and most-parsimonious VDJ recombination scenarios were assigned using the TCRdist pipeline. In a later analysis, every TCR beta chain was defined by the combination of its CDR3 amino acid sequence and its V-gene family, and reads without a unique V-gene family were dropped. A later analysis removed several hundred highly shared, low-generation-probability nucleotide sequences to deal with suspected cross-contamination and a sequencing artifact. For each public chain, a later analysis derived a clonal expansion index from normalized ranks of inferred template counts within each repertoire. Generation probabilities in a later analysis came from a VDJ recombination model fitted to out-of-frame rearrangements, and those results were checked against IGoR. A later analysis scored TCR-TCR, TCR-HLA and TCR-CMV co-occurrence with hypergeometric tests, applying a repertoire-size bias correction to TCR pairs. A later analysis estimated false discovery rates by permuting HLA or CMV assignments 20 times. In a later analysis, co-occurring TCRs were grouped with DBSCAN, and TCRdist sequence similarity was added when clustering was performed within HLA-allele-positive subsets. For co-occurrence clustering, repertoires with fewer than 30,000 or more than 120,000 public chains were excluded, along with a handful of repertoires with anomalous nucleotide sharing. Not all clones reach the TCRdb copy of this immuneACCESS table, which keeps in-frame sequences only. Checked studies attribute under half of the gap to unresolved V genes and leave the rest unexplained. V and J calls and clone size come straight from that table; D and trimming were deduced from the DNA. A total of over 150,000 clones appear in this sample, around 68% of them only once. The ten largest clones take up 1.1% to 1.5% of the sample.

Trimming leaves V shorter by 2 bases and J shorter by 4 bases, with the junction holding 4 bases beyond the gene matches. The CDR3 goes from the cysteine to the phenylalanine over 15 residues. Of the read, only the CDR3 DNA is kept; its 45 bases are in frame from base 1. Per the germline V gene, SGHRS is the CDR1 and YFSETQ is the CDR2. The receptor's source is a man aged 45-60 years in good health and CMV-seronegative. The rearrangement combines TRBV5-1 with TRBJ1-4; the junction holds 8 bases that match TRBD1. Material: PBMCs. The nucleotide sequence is TGCGCCAGCAGCTTATACGGACAGGGTAATGAAAAACTGTTTTTT. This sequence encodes CASSLYGQGNEKLFF. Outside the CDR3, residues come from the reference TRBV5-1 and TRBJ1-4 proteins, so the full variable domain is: KAGVTQTPRYLIKTRGQQVTLSCSPISGHRSVSWYQQTPGQGLQFLFEYFSETQRNKGNFPGRFSGRQFSNSRSEMNVSTLELGDSALYLCASSLYGQGNEKLFFGSGTQLSVL.